The clone carrying this T cell receptor (beta chain) was counted ten times or more. Antigen: not known. The data were taken from a study of CD8 T cells in ankylosing spondylitis. General study points: Earlier authors reported some of these motif variants in reactive arthritis synovial fluid and blood.

Each TCR beta library was made by quantitative 5'-RACE that incorporated molecular barcodes. Via MiXCR, TCRdb re-called the 5' RACE reads, giving one row per CDR3 protein. The sample holds roughly 240,000 distinct CDR3 sequences, roughly 8.2% seen once. The CDR3 length is 18 residues. V dropped 0 bases and J dropped 6; count of bases not matched to a gene: 8. Looked up from germline, CDR1 is MNHEY and CDR2 is SVGEGT. The sequencing sample was made of blood, either unsorted or a sorted T cell fraction (not recorded which). The chain couples TRBV6-2 or TRBV6-3 to TRBJ2-3, with 14 bases matching TRBD2. The clonotype comes from a female donor with ankylosing spondylitis or in good health (not recorded which). The CDR3 nucleotides are TGTGCCAGCAGTTACTCGCCGGGACTAGCGGGAGATGGCGATACGCAGTATTTT. Translated, it gives CASSYSPGLAGDGDTQYF.